The 31 T cell receptor beta chains below were found in one sample sequenced in a study of T-cell reconstitution after alpha-beta-depleted transplantation in children. Unique molecular identifiers were incorporated when the TCRbeta library was constructed. TCRdb re-called the PCR reads through MiXCR, storing one row per CDR3 protein. The sample has 500,000 or so distinct CDR3 sequences, about 33% seen once. The starting material was PBMCs from the stem cell graft donor, obtained from the stem cell graft. These receptor sequences come from a human donor who donated a stem cell graft to a child with aplastic anemia.

The rearrangement uses TRBV20-1 and TRBJ1-4; unclear D gene. CDR1 is DFQATT and CDR2 is SNEGSKA in the germline V gene (reference sequence). Trimming cost V 2 bases and J 6 bases, with 10 bases left between them. The CDR3 sequence is 13 residues long. CDR3 in amino acids: CSARKGLYEKLFF. The CDR3 region has the DNA TGCAGTGCTAGAAAGGGATTGTATGAAAAACTGTTTTTT.

This clonotype was counted ten times or more. The chain carries TRBV10-3 and TRBJ2-7; a possible D gene is TRBD1 (6 bases). Germline V lookup: CDR1 ENHRY, CDR2 SYGVKD. The CDR3 is 15 amino acids. V was cut by 0 bases and J by 4 bases, with 13 bases left in between. In nucleotides, the CDR3 is TGTGCCATCAGTGAGTCGGGCAGGGGAGAGTACGAGCAGTACTTC. The encoded protein is CAISESGRGEYEQYF.

This sequence joins TRBV5-5 and TRBJ2-1; 8 bases line up with TRBD2. V was clipped by 2 bases and J by 5 bases; unmatched bases: 6. CDR3 size: 15 residues. Germline CDR1 is SGHKS and CDR2 is YYEKEE (reference sequence). Here the CDR3 DNA reads TGTGCCAGCAGCTTTGCGGGAGGTTCCCACAATGAGCAGTTCTTC. This gives the protein CASSFAGGSHNEQFF.

The chain is built from TRBV6-1 and TRBJ2-1; D unclear. Germline V gene lookup returns CDR1 MNHNS and CDR2 SASEGT. Trimming took 5 bases from V and 0 from J, leaving 14 bases between them. The CDR3 consists of 16 residues. This CDR3 reads CASSHILDPSYNEQFF. The CDR3, as DNA: TGTGCCAGCAGTCATATCCTGGACCCCTCCTACAATGAGCAGTTCTTC.

The chain has TRBV12-3 or TRBV12-4 and TRBJ2-1, with a possible D match to TRBD1 (6 bases). The V end lost 3 bases, the J end lost 6 bases, and 15 bases lay between the germline ends. This CDR3 contains 15 residues. CDR3 sequence: CASSFDRFGVNEQFF. The CDR3 DNA is TGTGCCAGCAGTTTCGACAGGTTCGGGGTCAATGAGCAGTTCTTC.

This rearrangement joins TRBV20-1 to TRBJ2-7, with D perhaps TRBD1 or TRBD2 (5 bases each). Germline V gene data show CDR1 as DFQATT and CDR2 as SNEGSKA (reference sequence). The V end lost 6 bases, the J end lost 0 bases, and 15 bases lay between the germline ends. CDR3 size: 14 residues. CDR3 protein: CSAHGTASSYEQYF. In nucleotides, the CDR3 is TGCAGTGCCCACGGGACGGCGAGCTCCTACGAGCAGTACTTC.

This rearrangement joins TRBV4-2 to TRBJ1-1; D not resolved. V was pared by 0 bases and J by 7 bases, with 12 bases between. CDR3 size: 14 residues. Germline CDR1 reads LGHNA; CDR2 reads YNFKEQ. This CDR3 is CASSQDRDGLEAFF. The CDR3 nucleotides are TGTGCCAGCAGCCAAGATAGAGATGGGCTTGAAGCTTTCTTT.

V gene TRBV6-1 combines with J gene TRBJ1-3; D ambiguous. Germline V gene lookup returns CDR1 MNHNS and CDR2 SASEGT. There are 12 residues in the CDR3. V was shortened by 8 bases and J by 4 bases, with 9 bases between the two germline ends. CDR3 in amino acids: CASDTGGNTIYF. In nucleotides, the CDR3 is TGTGCCAGCGACACGGGGGGAAACACCATATATTTT.

The CDR3 nucleotides read TGTGCCAGCAGTGACATGGCGGGAGGGGAATACAATGAGCAGTTCTTC. Translating it yields CASSDMAGGEYNEQFF. The chain links TRBV6-4 to TRBJ2-1; 9 bases are a match to TRBD2. Germline V CDR1 and CDR2: MRHNA, SNTAGT. The CDR3 extends over 16 amino acids. The junction had 6 bases not matched to a gene; V was cut back by 2 bases and J by 4 bases.

This chain connects TRBV7-6 to TRBJ2-3; no clear D. The CDR3 runs to 14 residues. Germline V gene sequence: CDR1 SGHVS, CDR2 FNYEAQ. Trimming pared 1 base from V and 4 bases from J, leaving 9 bases between. Written as DNA, the CDR3 is TGTGCCAGCAGCTTAGAGGCCGGTGCAGATACGCAGTATTTT. The encoded protein is CASSLEAGADTQYF.

The gene calls are TRBV18 and TRBJ2-3, with a possible D match to TRBD2 (6 bases). V lost 3 bases and J 3 bases, leaving 16 bases between the germline ends. Germline assignment: CDR1 KGHSH and CDR2 LQKENI. CDR3 length: 16 residues. The CDR3 protein is CASSPIQGGGTDTQYF. For the CDR3, the DNA is TGTGCCAGCTCACCTATCCAGGGAGGTGGGACAGATACGCAGTATTTT.

This clonotype was counted a few times. The chain employs TRBV24-1 and TRBJ1-1; 9 bases are shared with TRBD1. The CDR3 is made up of 15 amino acids. Looked up from germline, CDR1 is KGHDR and CDR2 is SFDVKD. After removal of 2 bases from V and 3 bases from J, the junction contained 3 bases not matched to a gene. In nucleotides, the CDR3 is TGTGCCACCAGTGATTCGCGGACAGGGGACACTGAAGCTTTCTTT. Encoded protein: CATSDSRTGDTEAFF.

The gene calls are TRBV12-3 or TRBV12-4 and TRBJ1-1; 11 bases are shared with TRBD1. The CDR3 is 14 amino acids. V was clipped by 4 bases and J by 5 bases; unmatched bases: 3. In DNA form, the CDR3 reads TGTGCCAGCAGTTGGACAGGGGGCGGAACTGAAGCTTTCTTT. Its translation: CASSWTGGGTEAFF.

This chain uses TRBV7-9 with TRBJ1-2; no definite D call. V lost 3 bases and J 3 bases, leaving 20 bases between the germline ends. This CDR3 is built from 17 residues. Germline CDR1 SEHNR, CDR2 FQNEAQ (reference sequence). CDR3 in DNA: TGTGCCAGCAGCTTTTCGACGACGCCGCTGCCTCACTATGGCTACACCTTC. Translated: CASSFSTTPLPHYGYTF.

There are a few counts of this clonotype. This rearrangement joins TRBV12-3 or TRBV12-4 to TRBJ2-6; no clear D gene. This CDR3 comprises 14 residues. V was clipped by 2 bases and J by 8 bases, with 10 bases between them. CDR3 in DNA: TGTGCCAGCAGTTTAACGGAACTTCCCAACGTCCTGACTTTC. This codes for CASSLTELPNVLTF.

This clonotype was detected only a few times. The chain recombines TRBV7-3 with TRBJ2-6, with 11 bases fitting TRBD2. The J segment lost 3 bases and the V segment lost 5 bases, leaving 9 bases of the junction unmatched. The CDR3 sequence is 18 residues long. The germline V gene has CDR1 SGHTA and CDR2 FQGTGA. This CDR3 reads CASSRLTSGEFGANVLTF. The CDR3 region has the DNA TGTGCCAGCAGCAGGCTGACTAGCGGGGAATTTGGGGCCAACGTCCTGACTTTC.

The genes are TRBV19 and TRBJ1-1, with a tentative D call TRBD1 (5 bases). The CDR3 consists of 13 residues. CDR1 is LNHDA and CDR2 is SQIVND in the germline V gene (reference sequence). Trimming took off 8 bases at V and 1 base at J, with 11 bases between the two ends. Here the CDR3 reads CASQLGRNTEAFF. The CDR3 DNA reads as TGTGCCAGTCAACTGGGACGGAACACTGAAGCTTTCTTT.

J is TRBJ1-3 and V is TRBV12-3 or TRBV12-4; tentatively, D is TRBD1 (5 bases). Trimming shortened V by 3 bases and J by 2 bases, and 8 bases separated the two germline ends. The CDR3 has 14 amino acids. The CDR3 sequence: CASSFRDAGNTIYF. CDR3 DNA: TGTGCCAGCAGTTTCAGGGATGCTGGAAACACCATATATTTT.

In this sample, this clonotype turned up a few times. CDR3 amino acids: CASSARGGANLNYGYTF. CDR3 coding DNA: TGCGCCAGCAGCGCCCGTGGAGGGGCCAACCTAAACTATGGCTACACCTTC. The chain links TRBV5-1 to TRBJ1-2, with TRBD1 as a possible D gene (5 bases). The length of the CDR3 is 17 residues. Germline assignment: CDR1 SGHRS and CDR2 YFSETQ. V was trimmed by 4 bases and J by 2 bases, leaving 21 bases between them.

The chain couples TRBV27 to TRBJ2-3; D gene unclear. The V gene lost 5 bases and the J gene lost 0 bases, with 6 bases spanning the gap. From germline, CDR1 is MNHEY and CDR2 SMNVEV (reference sequence). The CDR3 spans 13 residues. CDR3 coding DNA: TGTGCCAGCAGTACATCCAGCACAGATACGCAGTATTTT. Protein sequence: CASSTSSTDTQYF.

This clonotype was recorded a few times. The chain has TRBV5-5 and TRBJ1-1; D is uncertain. The V gene lost 4 bases and the J gene lost 1 base, with 11 bases spanning the gap. This CDR3 spans 14 amino acids. CDR1 and CDR2 from the germline V gene are SGHKS and YYEKEE (reference sequence). CDR3 in DNA: TGTGCCAGCAGCCACTACAGAGGGAACACTGAAGCTTTCTTT. Translation gives CASSHYRGNTEAFF.

The CDR3 nucleotides read TGTGCCAGCAGCTATACCGGCTACGAGCAGTACTTC. This translates into CASSYTGYEQYF. The genes are TRBV5-4 and TRBJ2-7; D gene unclear. This CDR3 region has 12 residues. Per the germline V gene, CDR1 is SGHNT and CDR2 is YYREEE (reference sequence). V gave up 3 bases and J gave up 3 bases, with 7 bases separating them.

The J gene is TRBJ1-5, the V gene TRBV15; 7 nucleotides match TRBD1. V was clipped by 0 bases and J by 5 bases; unmatched bases: 7. From germline, CDR1 is LNHNV and CDR2 YYDKDF (reference sequence). The CDR3 length is 16 residues. CDR3 coding DNA: TGTGCCACCAGCAGAGACCGCGACAGGGCCTATCAGCCCCAGCATTTT. The encoded protein is CATSRDRDRAYQPQHF.

V usage is TRBV18 and J usage is TRBJ2-7; 7 nucleotides line up with TRBD1. The germline V gene encodes CDR1 KGHSH and CDR2 LQKENI. The CDR3 contains 14 residues. With V trimmed by 2 bases and J by 3 bases, 4 bases remained unmatched. CDR3 bases: TGTGCCAGCTCACCAAGAAGGGACAGCTACGAGCAGTACTTC. The encoded protein is CASSPRRDSYEQYF. The full variable domain, completed using reference TRBV18 and TRBJ2-7, is NAGVMQNPRHLVRRRGQEARLRCSPMKGHSHVYWYRQLPEEGLKFMVYLQKENIIDESGMPKERFSAEFPKEGPSILRIQQVVRGDSAAYFCASSPRRDSYEQYFGPGTRLTVT.

This clonotype was observed a handful of times. The chain uses TRBV15 and TRBJ1-1; D ambiguous. Trimming left V 0 bases short and J 3 bases short, with 8 bases between. CDR1 and CDR2 from the germline V gene are LNHNV and YYDKDF (reference sequence). The CDR3 has 14 amino acids. The CDR3 DNA reads as TGTGCCACCAGCAGAGATAGCATGGACACTGAAGCTTTCTTT. Translation gives CATSRDSMDTEAFF.

There are a few counts of this clonotype. This chain links TRBV30 with TRBJ1-1; D is uncertain. CDR3 size: 14 residues. V shed 1 base and J shed 2 bases, with 11 bases lying between them. Germline V gene data show CDR1 as GTSNPN and CDR2 as SVGIG (reference sequence). CDR3 in DNA: TGTGCCTGGAGTGGTTCAGGCGCAAACACTGAAGCTTTCTTT. Its protein is CAWSGSGANTEAFF.

There are a few counts of this clonotype. The genes are TRBV28 and TRBJ2-1; D might be TRBD2 (5 bases). In germline, CDR1 is MDHEN, CDR2 SYDVKM. Trimming pared 6 bases from V and 5 bases from J, leaving 17 bases between. There are 15 residues in the CDR3. Here the CDR3 DNA reads TGTGCCAGCAGCTTCCGAGGGCGGGCAAACAATGAGCAGTTCTTC. It specifies CASSFRGRANNEQFF.

This clonotype has only a few counts. The chain combines TRBV12-3 or TRBV12-4 with TRBJ2-5; D is undetermined. V was shortened by 3 bases and J by 1 base, with 9 bases between the two germline ends. This CDR3 region has 14 residues. The CDR3 reads CASSLISAQETQYF. The CDR3 bases are TGTGCCAGCAGTTTGATATCAGCCCAAGAGACCCAGTACTTC.

The chain is built from TRBV7-8 and TRBJ1-4; 7 bases align to TRBD1. The CDR3 spans 12 residues. The J segment lost 8 bases and the V segment lost 8 bases, leaving 5 bases of the junction unmatched. The germline gives CDR1 SGHVS, CDR2 FQNEAQ. The CDR3 sequence: CASQEGQEKLFF. The DNA for the CDR3 is TGTGCCAGCCAAGAGGGACAGGAAAAACTGTTTTTT.

The chain joins TRBV10-3 to TRBJ2-7; D remains ambiguous. The CDR3 is 13 amino acids. Germline CDR1 ENHRY, CDR2 SYGVKD. Trimming removed 2 bases at V and 7 bases at J, with 12 bases between. The CDR3 region is CAISEGIRMEQYV. The DNA for the CDR3 is TGTGCCATCAGTGAGGGAATAAGGATGGAGCAGTACGTC.

V and J are TRBV7-2 and TRBJ2-3; D remains ambiguous. The CDR3 is made up of 15 amino acids. Germline V gene data show CDR1 as SGHTA and CDR2 as FQGNSA. Trimming removed 1 base from V and 3 bases from J, with 11 bases in between. CDR3 DNA: TGTGCCAGCAGCTTAGGGGCTAGTTGGACAGATACGCAGTATTTT. It specifies CASSLGASWTDTQYF.